These T cell receptor beta chains were read from a single sample in a study of cytomegalovirus exposure and HLA in healthy donors. Sequencing was performed with immunoSEQ multiplex PCR; in TCRdb, only in-frame clones are kept and a portion is missing. The data contain about 85,000 clones, about 80% of them singletons. The sample consisted of PBMCs. These receptors came from a woman aged 50 to 60 in good health and CMV-seropositive. Both conserved end residues are part of each CDR3. Each record gives: CDR3 protein, CDR3 DNA, V gene, D gene, clone size, J gene. The D gene is left open where the match is weak. Expanded clones are given a class, and other clones once, few, many or no size at all.

cdr3_aa: CSSSSNKNIQYF
cdr3_nt: TGTTCCAGCAGCTCCAACAAAAACATTCAGTACTTC
v_call: TRBV7-9
d_call: .
clone_size: .
j_call: TRBJ2-4

cdr3_aa: CASSQDVTGGGKLFF
cdr3_nt: TGTGCCAGCAGCCAAGATGTGACAGGGGGAGGAAAACTGTTTTTT
v_call: TRBV4-2
d_call: TRBD1
clone_size: .
j_call: TRBJ1-4

cdr3_aa: CASRAYGYTF
cdr3_nt: TGTGCCAGCAGGGCCTATGGCTACACCTTC
v_call: TRBV2
d_call: .
clone_size: .
j_call: TRBJ1-2

cdr3_aa: CASSYSHPGAYNEQFF
cdr3_nt: TGTGCCAGCAGTTACTCGCACCCGGGGGCCTACAATGAGCAGTTCTTC
v_call: TRBV6-5
d_call: .
clone_size: .
j_call: TRBJ2-1

cdr3_aa: CASSLASGGEVDEQFF
cdr3_nt: TGCGCCAGCAGCTTGGCTAGCGGGGGGGAGGTGGATGAGCAGTTCTTC
v_call: TRBV5-1
d_call: TRBD2
clone_size: once
j_call: TRBJ2-1

cdr3_aa: CASSYGGRASTDTQYF
cdr3_nt: TGTGCCAGCAGTTACGGAGGGCGGGCTAGCACAGATACGCAGTATTTT
v_call: TRBV6-5
d_call: .
clone_size: .
j_call: TRBJ2-3

cdr3_aa: CASRHSGANVLTF
cdr3_nt: TGTGCCAGCAGACATTCTGGGGCCAACGTCCTGACTTTC
v_call: TRBV6-6
d_call: .
clone_size: .
j_call: TRBJ2-6

cdr3_aa: CASSGDRITGELFF
cdr3_nt: TGTGCCAGCAGTGGTGACAGAATCACCGGGGAGCTGTTTTTT
v_call: TRBV2
d_call: .
clone_size: .
j_call: TRBJ2-2

cdr3_aa: CSVDRTSYFNEQFF
cdr3_nt: TGCAGCGTGGACCGGACTAGTTACTTCAATGAGCAGTTCTTC
v_call: TRBV29-1
d_call: TRBD2
clone_size: .
j_call: TRBJ2-1

cdr3_aa: CSVGGLAGGPEQFF
cdr3_nt: TGCAGCGTTGGAGGACTAGCGGGAGGGCCTGAGCAGTTCTTC
v_call: TRBV29-1
d_call: TRBD2
clone_size: .
j_call: TRBJ2-1

cdr3_aa: CASSPPTSNYEQYF
cdr3_nt: TGTGCCAGCAGTCCCCCAACTAGCAACTACGAGCAGTACTTC
v_call: TRBV6-6
d_call: .
clone_size: .
j_call: TRBJ2-7

cdr3_aa: CASSSFSGANVLTF
cdr3_nt: TGTGCCAGCAGTTCATTCTCTGGGGCCAACGTCCTGACTTTC
v_call: TRBV25-1
d_call: .
clone_size: .
j_call: TRBJ2-6

cdr3_aa: CASGSQGNEKLFF
cdr3_nt: TGTGCTAGTGGTTCACAGGGTAATGAAAAACTGTTTTTT
v_call: TRBV12-5
d_call: .
clone_size: .
j_call: TRBJ1-4

cdr3_aa: CASSAQGGNTIYF
cdr3_nt: TGTGCCAGCAGCGCACAGGGGGGAAACACCATATATTTT
v_call: TRBV7-8
d_call: TRBD1
clone_size: .
j_call: TRBJ1-3

cdr3_aa: CASSDEWRGNTGELFF
cdr3_nt: TGTGCCAGCAGTGACGAGTGGAGGGGTAACACCGGGGAGCTGTTTTTT
v_call: TRBV6-4
d_call: .
clone_size: .
j_call: TRBJ2-2

cdr3_aa: CAWRDQGWSGYTF
cdr3_nt: TGTGCCTGGAGGGACCAGGGGTGGAGTGGCTACACCTTC
v_call: TRBV30
d_call: .
clone_size: .
j_call: TRBJ1-2

cdr3_aa: CASSLGAGGAGETQYF
cdr3_nt: TGTGCCAGCAGCTTAGGGGCAGGGGGCGCAGGGGAGACCCAGTACTTC
v_call: TRBV7-6
d_call: TRBD1
clone_size: .
j_call: TRBJ2-5

cdr3_aa: CASSNPGQGCETQYF
cdr3_nt: TGTGCCAGCAGCAACCCGGGGCAGGGGTGCGAGACCCAGTACTTC
v_call: TRBV21-1
d_call: .
clone_size: .
j_call: TRBJ2-5

cdr3_aa: CASSPGQGGSPLHF
cdr3_nt: TGCGCCAGTTCGCCGGGACAGGGAGGGTCACCCCTCCACTTT
v_call: TRBV4-1
d_call: TRBD1
clone_size: .
j_call: TRBJ1-6

cdr3_aa: CASSPPGQGGETQYF
cdr3_nt: TGTGCCAGCTCACCACCGGGACAGGGCGGGGAGACCCAGTACTTC
v_call: TRBV18
d_call: TRBD1
clone_size: once
j_call: TRBJ2-5

cdr3_aa: CASIRRGQAEQFF
cdr3_nt: TGTGCCAGCATTAGAAGGGGGCAGGCTGAGCAGTTCTTC
v_call: TRBV6-1
d_call: TRBD1
clone_size: .
j_call: TRBJ2-1

cdr3_aa: CASSLGRYNEQFF
cdr3_nt: TGTGCTAGCAGCTTAGGGCGGTACAATGAGCAGTTCTTC
v_call: TRBV7-7
d_call: .
clone_size: .
j_call: TRBJ2-1

cdr3_aa: CASSIIAGGPTTNEKLFF
cdr3_nt: TGTGCCAGTAGTATTATCGCCGGGGGACCCACAACTAATGAAAAACTGTTTTTT
v_call: TRBV19
d_call: .
clone_size: .
j_call: TRBJ1-4

cdr3_aa: CASSVTMDMNTEAFF
cdr3_nt: TGTGCCAGCAGCGTGACAATGGACATGAACACTGAAGCTTTCTTT
v_call: TRBV2
d_call: .
clone_size: .
j_call: TRBJ1-1

cdr3_aa: CASALGLAGYETQYF
cdr3_nt: TGTGCTAGTGCCCTAGGACTAGCGGGGTATGAGACCCAGTACTTC
v_call: TRBV12-5
d_call: TRBD2
clone_size: .
j_call: TRBJ2-5

cdr3_aa: CASRSASSYNEQFF
cdr3_nt: TGTGCCAGCAGGAGCGCCTCCTCCTACAATGAGCAGTTCTTC
v_call: TRBV7-8
d_call: .
clone_size: .
j_call: TRBJ2-1

cdr3_aa: CASSPGQALEQYF
cdr3_nt: TGTGCCAGCAGTCCTGGACAGGCTCTCGAGCAGTACTTC
v_call: TRBV6-1
d_call: TRBD1
clone_size: .
j_call: TRBJ2-7

cdr3_aa: CASGLVLAGVSGELFF
cdr3_nt: TGTGCTAGTGGTTTGGTACTAGCGGGAGTGTCTGGGGAGCTGTTTTTT
v_call: TRBV12-5
d_call: TRBD2
clone_size: few
j_call: TRBJ2-2

cdr3_aa: CAWSHLTGIEKLFF
cdr3_nt: TGTGCCTGGAGTCACCTAACAGGGATAGAAAAACTGTTTTTT
v_call: TRBV30
d_call: .
clone_size: few
j_call: TRBJ1-4

cdr3_aa: CASSQDGGPSQETQYF
cdr3_nt: TGTGCCAGCAGCCAAGATGGAGGCCCCTCCCAAGAGACCCAGTACTTC
v_call: TRBV4-2
d_call: .
clone_size: .
j_call: TRBJ2-5

cdr3_aa: CAWRDTGSGSYEQYF
cdr3_nt: TGTGCCTGGAGGGATACAGGGAGCGGCTCCTACGAGCAGTACTTC
v_call: TRBV30
d_call: .
clone_size: .
j_call: TRBJ2-7

cdr3_aa: CASSQGQVGTYEQYF
cdr3_nt: TGTGCCAGCAGCCAAGGACAGGTTGGGACCTACGAGCAGTACTTC
v_call: TRBV7-2
d_call: TRBD1
clone_size: .
j_call: TRBJ2-7

cdr3_aa: CASSQGGVMGSTEAFF
cdr3_nt: TGCGCCAGCAGCCAAGGAGGAGTGATGGGGAGCACTGAAGCTTTCTTT
v_call: TRBV4-1
d_call: .
clone_size: .
j_call: TRBJ1-1

cdr3_aa: CASSELAGGGTDTQYF
cdr3_nt: TGTGCCAGCAGTGAATTAGCGGGGGGGGGCACAGATACGCAGTATTTT
v_call: TRBV2
d_call: TRBD2
clone_size: .
j_call: TRBJ2-3

cdr3_aa: CASSFGGGAGETQYF
cdr3_nt: TGTGCCAGCAGCTTCGGCGGGGGGGCAGGAGAGACCCAGTACTTC
v_call: TRBV7-9
d_call: TRBD2
clone_size: few
j_call: TRBJ2-5

cdr3_aa: CASSPEGAGGPGGGNEQLF
cdr3_nt: TGCGCCAGCAGCCCCGAGGGAGCGGGAGGGCCCGGGGGGGGCAATGAGCAGCTCTTC
v_call: TRBV5-1
d_call: TRBD2
clone_size: .
j_call: TRBJ2-1

cdr3_aa: CASSVEPGELFF
cdr3_nt: TGTGCCAGCAGTGTGGAGCCCGGGGAGCTGTTTTTT
v_call: TRBV2
d_call: .
clone_size: few
j_call: TRBJ2-2

cdr3_aa: CASSLGGRFNTEAFF
cdr3_nt: TGTGCCAGCAGCTTAGGAGGCAGATTCAACACTGAAGCTTTCTTT
v_call: TRBV7-2
d_call: .
clone_size: .
j_call: TRBJ1-1